This T cell receptor beta chain was captured in a study of human T cells and chemical hapten exposure. On the study more broadly: Per-sample TCR yields varied mainly from small pooled library volume differences. Findings and caveats of the study: Counts of TCRs above 1 in 1000 frequency stayed unchanged with DPC sensitization.

For the library, individual cDNA molecules each received unique molecular identifiers. The authors' processing: Sequenced samples showed a median of around 91,000 TCRs each, with counts running from 23,224 to 690,600. MiXCR, run by TCRdb on the RACE reads, gives a single entry per CDR3 protein. TCRdb's processing, not the authors' own work, is the source of the V and J calls. The table includes over 35,000 distinct CDR3 sequences, about 3.7% detected once. This clonotype was detected ten times or more. Antigen unknown. V gave up 2 bases and J gave up 0 bases, with 9 bases separating them. Germline values: CDR1 KGHSH, CDR2 LQKENI. The CDR3 spans 15 residues. The time point denotes: healthy volunteer bleed at 6 weeks. Unfractionated whole blood was the source from which total RNA was extracted.

The chain couples TRBV18 to TRBJ2-3; D remains ambiguous. This TCR came from a human donor in good health. Some clones in this sample may be carry-over from other donors' samples. Sequenced material: whole blood. The CDR3 DNA follows: TGTGCCAGCTCACCAGAGGTCATGAGCACAGATACGCAGTATTTT. Translated, it gives CASSPEVMSTDTQYF.